Each of the 11 T cell receptor beta chains below was sequenced from the same sample in a study of T cell changes during pregnancy in multiple sclerosis. Profiled with immunoSEQ multiplex PCR; TCRdb holds only in-frame clones, not every one. The table includes tens of thousands of clones, around nine tenths detected once. The sample in question was peripheral blood, obtained in the third trimester of pregnancy. These receptor sequences come from a female donor with multiple sclerosis, enrolled in a pregnancy study.

This rearrangement joins TRBV19 to TRBJ1-1; 8 positions agree with TRBD1. This CDR3 is 14 amino acids long. V was clipped by 3 bases and J by 5 bases; unmatched bases: 5. The V gene's germline CDR1 is LNHDA and CDR2 SQIVND (reference sequence). The CDR3 protein is CASSMDREGTEAFF. As DNA, the CDR3 is TGTGCCAGTAGTATGGACAGGGAGGGAACTGAAGCTTTCTTT.

This chain links TRBV2 with TRBJ2-5; D unresolved. Looked up from germline, CDR1 is SNHLY and CDR2 is FYNNEI. The V and J ends lost 4 bases and 2 bases respectively, with 5 bases between them. The CDR3 sequence is 12 residues long. CDR3 loop: CASSAEQETQYF. The CDR3 DNA reads TGTGCCAGCAGTGCTGAGCAAGAGACCCAGTACTTC.

The chain couples TRBV29-1 to TRBJ1-1; 9 bases agree with TRBD1. The V gene end was trimmed by 7 bases and the J gene end by 5 bases; junction bases not matched to a gene: 17. The CDR3 is made up of 16 amino acids. CDR1 is SQVTM and CDR2 is ANQGSEA in the germline V gene. The CDR3 DNA reads TGCAGCGCTACCCCGGGACAGGGAAAGGGGCTAACTGAAGCTTTCTTT. Residues: CSATPGQGKGLTEAFF.

The J gene is TRBJ2-3, the V gene TRBV9; TRBD2 matches 8 bases. CDR1 and CDR2 from the germline V gene are SGDLS and YYNGEE. CDR3 size: 14 residues. J was trimmed by 0 bases and V by 4 bases; bases with no gene match: 1. CDR3 nucleotide sequence: TGTGCCAGCAGCCCTAGCGGGAGCACAGATACGCAGTATTTT. Translation: CASSPSGSTDTQYF.

The chain employs TRBV4-1 and TRBJ1-1; D is perhaps TRBD1 (5 bases). The germline V and J ends were trimmed by 0 bases and 6 bases, with 11 bases remaining between them. The CDR3 contains 14 residues. Germline loops: CDR1 MGHRA, CDR2 YSYEKL. CDR3 sequence: CASSQEGRGAEAFF. CDR3 nucleotides: TGCGCCAGCAGCCAAGAGGGGCGCGGGGCTGAAGCTTTCTTT.

J is TRBJ1-2 and V is TRBV28, with D perhaps TRBD1 (6 bases). The CDR3 length is 16 residues. Germline-derived CDR1 and CDR2 are MDHEN and SYDVKM. V was pared by 6 bases and J by 4 bases, with 21 bases between. The CDR3 bases are TGTGCCAGCAGGTCCTTCGGGGGGGCTGTGGGCTATGGCTACACCTTC. This translates into CASRSFGGAVGYGYTF.

The chain links TRBV2 to TRBJ2-1, with 12 bases fitting TRBD2. This CDR3 has 15 residues. Germline CDR1 reads SNHLY; CDR2 reads FYNNEI. Trimming cost V 7 bases and J 7 bases; bases outside gene matches: 8. This CDR3 is CASTQTSGRSNEQFF. The CDR3 nucleotides read TGTGCCAGCACCCAAACTAGCGGGAGGAGTAATGAGCAGTTCTTC.

V usage is TRBV28 and J usage is TRBJ2-7; D unresolved. The CDR3 runs 15 residues. The V end was cut by 4 bases, the J end by 2 bases, with 15 bases between. Germline CDR1 is MDHEN and CDR2 is SYDVKM. The CDR3 spells CASSSTGSTTYEQYF. The DNA for the CDR3 is TGTGCCAGCAGTTCGACCGGGTCCACCACCTACGAGCAGTACTTC.

The chain combines TRBV10-3 with TRBJ1-2; D gene ambiguous. Trimming took 6 bases from V and 4 from J, leaving 21 bases between them. Germline-derived CDR1 and CDR2 are ENHRY and SYGVKD. The CDR3 totals 16 residues. This CDR3 is CAIRTPRDKSPYGYTF. The CDR3 nucleotides read TGTGCCATCAGGACACCCCGGGATAAATCCCCCTATGGCTACACCTTC.

This clone was detected once. The V and J genes are TRBV6-6 and TRBJ2-7; no reliable D call. Germline assignment: CDR1 MNHNY and CDR2 SVGAGI (reference sequence). This CDR3 has 13 residues. Trimming cost V 2 bases and J 0 bases, with 5 bases left between them. The CDR3, as DNA: TGTGCCAGCAGTTACGAGCGCTCCTACGAGCAGTACTTC. Protein sequence: CASSYERSYEQYF.

The chain employs TRBV10-1 and TRBJ2-1, with 10 positions matching TRBD2. Germline V CDR1 and CDR2: WNHNN, SYGVQD (reference sequence). V lost 5 bases to trimming and J lost 8 bases; unmatched junction nucleotides: 9. CDR3 length: 15 amino acids. CDR3 DNA sequence: TGCGCCAGCAGTCCTCCGGGACTAGCGACCCATGAGCAGTTCTTC. The encoded protein is CASSPPGLATHEQFF.